These 6 T cell receptor beta chains originate from one sample sequenced in a study of control samples from healthy donors and cancer patients (TCRdb year 2020). Libraries were prepared through the immunoSEQ multiplex PCR assay. TCRdb provides this immuneACCESS table in a form limited to in-frame rearrangements. Some clones are lacking; in checked studies, under half of them reflect an unresolved V gene, and why the rest are absent is not known. This sample lists 150,000 to 200,000 clones; roughly 88% were detected once. The top ten clonotypes cover 1.5% to 2% of the sample. The specimen sequenced was blood. The source of these receptors is a man between 18 and 29 years old in good health.

The V call is TRBV12-3 or TRBV12-4, the J call TRBJ1-1; no firm D call. V was shortened by 6 bases and J by 11 bases, with 16 bases between the two germline ends. The CDR3 is 12 residues long. CDR3 nucleotide sequence: TGTGCCAGCAGCCCGACCGGTCTAGGGGCTTTCTTT. This sequence encodes CASSPTGLGAFF.

The gene calls are TRBV27 and TRBJ1-2; unclear D gene. Germline CDR1 is MNHEY and CDR2 is SMNVEV (reference sequence). CDR3 size: 11 residues. Between the trimmed V and J ends, which lost 6 bases and 8 bases, there was a span of 10 bases. CDR3 residues: CASSSGWGYTF. CDR3 nucleotide sequence: TGTGCCAGCAGCTCCGGGTGGGGCTACACCTTC.

This clone is categorized as medium-sized. The V call is TRBV4-2, the J call TRBJ2-1; the D gene is possibly TRBD1 (6 bases). Germline V gene lookup returns CDR1 LGHNA and CDR2 YNFKEQ. The CDR3 is made up of 15 amino acids. Trimming removed 1 base at V and 0 bases at J, with 7 bases between. The CDR3 region is CASSQATGSYNEQFF. Written as DNA, the CDR3 is TGTGCCAGCAGCCAAGCGACAGGCTCCTACAATGAGCAGTTCTTC.

V gene TRBV19 combines with J gene TRBJ1-4; a weak D match, TRBD1 (5 bases). From germline, CDR1 is LNHDA and CDR2 SQIVND (reference sequence). V lost 10 bases and J lost 0, with 18 bases in between. The CDR3 extends over 16 amino acids. CDR3: CATMAGGVATNEKLFF. CDR3 DNA: TGTGCCACCATGGCCGGGGGGGTTGCAACTAATGAAAAACTGTTTTTT.

Points on this clone: The junction departs from the called germline gene at one end, perhaps through a read error. This chain connects TRBV6-6 to TRBJ2-7; 11 bases align to TRBD2. Germline V gene data show CDR1 as MNHNY and CDR2 as SVGAGI (reference sequence). The CDR3 is 14 amino acids. This CDR3 is CATSSLAGGYEQYF. CDR3 coding DNA: TGTGCCACCAGTTCCCTAGCGGGGGGTTACGAGCAGTACTTC.

This clone is a singleton in its sample. The rearrangement joins TRBV7-3 to TRBJ1-2; TRBD1 might be the D (5 bases). The CDR3 extends over 18 amino acids. The germline CDR1 and CDR2 sequences are SGHTA and FQGTGA. The germline V and J ends were trimmed by 1 base and 3 bases, with 21 bases remaining between them. CDR3 protein: CASSLKSAGQLSDYGYTF. DNA of the CDR3: TGTGCCAGCAGCTTAAAATCGGCAGGGCAATTGTCGGACTATGGCTACACCTTC. The full variable domain, completed using reference TRBV7-3 and TRBJ1-2, is GAGVSQTPSNKVTEKGKYVELRCDPISGHTALYWYRQSLGQGPEFLIYFQGTGAADDSGLPNDRFFAVRPEGSVSTLKIQRTERGDSAVYLCASSLKSAGQLSDYGYTFGSGTRLTVV.